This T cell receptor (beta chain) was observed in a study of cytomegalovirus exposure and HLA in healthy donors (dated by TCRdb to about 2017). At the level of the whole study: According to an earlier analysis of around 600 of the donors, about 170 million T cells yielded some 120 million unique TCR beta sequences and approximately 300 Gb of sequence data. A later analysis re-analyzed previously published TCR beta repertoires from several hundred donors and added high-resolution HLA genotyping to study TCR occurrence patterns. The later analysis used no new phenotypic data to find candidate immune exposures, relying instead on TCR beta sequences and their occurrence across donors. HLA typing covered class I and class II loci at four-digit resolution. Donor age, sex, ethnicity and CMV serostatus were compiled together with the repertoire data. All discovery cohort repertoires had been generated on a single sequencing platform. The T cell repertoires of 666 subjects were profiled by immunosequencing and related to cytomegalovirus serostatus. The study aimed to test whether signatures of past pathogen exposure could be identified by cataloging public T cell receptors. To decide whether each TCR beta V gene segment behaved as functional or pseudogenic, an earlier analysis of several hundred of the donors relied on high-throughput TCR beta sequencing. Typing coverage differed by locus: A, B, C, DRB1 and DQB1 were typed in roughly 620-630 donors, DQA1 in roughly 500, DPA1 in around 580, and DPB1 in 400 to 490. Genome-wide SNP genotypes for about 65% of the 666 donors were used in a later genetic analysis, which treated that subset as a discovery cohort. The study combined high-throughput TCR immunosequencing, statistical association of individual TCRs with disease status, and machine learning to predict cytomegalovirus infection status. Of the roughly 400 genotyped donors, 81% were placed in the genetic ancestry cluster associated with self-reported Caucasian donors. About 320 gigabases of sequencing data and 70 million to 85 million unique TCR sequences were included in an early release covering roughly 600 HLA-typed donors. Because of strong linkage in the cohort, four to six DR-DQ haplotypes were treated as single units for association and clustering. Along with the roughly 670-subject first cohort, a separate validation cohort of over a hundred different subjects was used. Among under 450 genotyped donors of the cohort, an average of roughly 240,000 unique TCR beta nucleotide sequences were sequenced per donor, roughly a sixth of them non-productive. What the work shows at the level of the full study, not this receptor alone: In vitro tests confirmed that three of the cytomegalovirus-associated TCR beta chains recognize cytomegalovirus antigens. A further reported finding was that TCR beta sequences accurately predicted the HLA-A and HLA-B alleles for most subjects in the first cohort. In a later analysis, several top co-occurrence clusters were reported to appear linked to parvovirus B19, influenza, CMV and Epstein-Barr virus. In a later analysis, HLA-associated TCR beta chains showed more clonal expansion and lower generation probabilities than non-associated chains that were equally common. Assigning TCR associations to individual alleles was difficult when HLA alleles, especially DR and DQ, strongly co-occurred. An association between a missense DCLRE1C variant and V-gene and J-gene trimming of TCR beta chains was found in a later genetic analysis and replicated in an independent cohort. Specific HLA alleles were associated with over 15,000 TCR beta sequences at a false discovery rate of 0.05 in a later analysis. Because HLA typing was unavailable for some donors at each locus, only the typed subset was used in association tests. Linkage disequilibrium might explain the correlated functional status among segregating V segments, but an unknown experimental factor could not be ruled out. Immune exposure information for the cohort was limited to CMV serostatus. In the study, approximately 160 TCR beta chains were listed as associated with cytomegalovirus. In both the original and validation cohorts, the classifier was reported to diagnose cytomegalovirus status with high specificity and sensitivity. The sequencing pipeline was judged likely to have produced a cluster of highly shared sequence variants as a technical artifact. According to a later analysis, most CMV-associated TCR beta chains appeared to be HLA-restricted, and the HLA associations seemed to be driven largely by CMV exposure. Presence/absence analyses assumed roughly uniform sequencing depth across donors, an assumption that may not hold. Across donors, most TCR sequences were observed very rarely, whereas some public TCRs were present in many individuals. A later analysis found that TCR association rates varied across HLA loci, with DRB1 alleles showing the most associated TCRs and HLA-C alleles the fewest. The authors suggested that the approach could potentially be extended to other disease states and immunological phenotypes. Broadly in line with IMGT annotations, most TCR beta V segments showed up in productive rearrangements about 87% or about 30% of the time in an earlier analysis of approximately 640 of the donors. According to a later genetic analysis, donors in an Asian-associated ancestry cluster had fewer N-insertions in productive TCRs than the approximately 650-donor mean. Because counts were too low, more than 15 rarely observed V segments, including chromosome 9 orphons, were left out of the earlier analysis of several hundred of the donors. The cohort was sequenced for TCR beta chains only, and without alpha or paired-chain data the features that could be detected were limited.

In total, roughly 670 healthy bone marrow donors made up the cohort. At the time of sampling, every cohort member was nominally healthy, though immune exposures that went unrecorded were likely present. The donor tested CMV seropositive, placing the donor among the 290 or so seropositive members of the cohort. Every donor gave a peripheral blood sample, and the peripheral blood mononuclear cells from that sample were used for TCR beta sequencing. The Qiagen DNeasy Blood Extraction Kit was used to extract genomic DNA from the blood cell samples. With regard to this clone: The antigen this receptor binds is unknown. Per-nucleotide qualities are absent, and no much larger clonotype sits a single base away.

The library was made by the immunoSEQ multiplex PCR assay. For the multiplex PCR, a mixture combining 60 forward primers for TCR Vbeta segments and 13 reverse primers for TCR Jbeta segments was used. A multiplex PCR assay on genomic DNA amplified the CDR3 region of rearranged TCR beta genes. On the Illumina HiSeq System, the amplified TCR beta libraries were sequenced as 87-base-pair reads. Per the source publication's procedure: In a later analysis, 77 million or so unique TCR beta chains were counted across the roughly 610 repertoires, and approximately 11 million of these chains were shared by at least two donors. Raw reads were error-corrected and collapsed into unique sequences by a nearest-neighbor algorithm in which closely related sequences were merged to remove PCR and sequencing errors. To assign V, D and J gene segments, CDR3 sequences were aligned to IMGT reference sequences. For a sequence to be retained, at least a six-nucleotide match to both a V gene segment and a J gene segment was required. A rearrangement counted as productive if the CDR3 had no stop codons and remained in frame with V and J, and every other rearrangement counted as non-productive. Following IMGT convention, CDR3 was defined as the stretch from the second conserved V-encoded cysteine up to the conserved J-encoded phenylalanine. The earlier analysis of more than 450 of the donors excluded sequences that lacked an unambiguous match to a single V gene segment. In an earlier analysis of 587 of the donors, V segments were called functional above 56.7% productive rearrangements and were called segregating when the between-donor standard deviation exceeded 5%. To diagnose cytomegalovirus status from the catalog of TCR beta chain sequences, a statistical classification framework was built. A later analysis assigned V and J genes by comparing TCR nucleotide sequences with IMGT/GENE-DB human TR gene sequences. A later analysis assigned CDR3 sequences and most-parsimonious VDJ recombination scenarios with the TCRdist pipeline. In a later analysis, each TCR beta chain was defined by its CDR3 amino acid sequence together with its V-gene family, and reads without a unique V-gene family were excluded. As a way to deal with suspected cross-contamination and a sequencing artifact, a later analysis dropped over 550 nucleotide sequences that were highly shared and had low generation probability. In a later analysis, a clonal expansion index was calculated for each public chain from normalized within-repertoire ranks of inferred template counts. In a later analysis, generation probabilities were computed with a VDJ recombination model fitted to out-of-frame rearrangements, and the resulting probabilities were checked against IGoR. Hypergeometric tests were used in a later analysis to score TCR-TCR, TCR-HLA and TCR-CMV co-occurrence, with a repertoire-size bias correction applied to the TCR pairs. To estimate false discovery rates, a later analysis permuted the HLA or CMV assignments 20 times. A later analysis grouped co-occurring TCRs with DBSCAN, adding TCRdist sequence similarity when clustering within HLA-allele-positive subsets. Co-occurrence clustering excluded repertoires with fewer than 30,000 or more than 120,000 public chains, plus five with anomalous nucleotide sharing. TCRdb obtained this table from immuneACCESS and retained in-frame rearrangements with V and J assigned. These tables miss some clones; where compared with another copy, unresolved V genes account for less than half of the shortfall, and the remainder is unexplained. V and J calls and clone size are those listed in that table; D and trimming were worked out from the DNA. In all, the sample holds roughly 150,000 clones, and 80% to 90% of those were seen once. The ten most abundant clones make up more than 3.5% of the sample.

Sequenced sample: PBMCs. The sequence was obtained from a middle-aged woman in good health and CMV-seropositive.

The CDR3 corresponds to CATSESSGRTEQFF. Read as DNA, the sequence is TGTGCCACCTCCGAGAGTAGCGGGAGAACTGAGCAGTTCTTC. This chain joins TRBV11-2 to TRBJ2-1, with 9 bases matching TRBD2. The germline V end is reduced by 10 bases and the J end by 9 bases; junction bases left unmatched: 13. The germline V gene gives CDR1 as SGHAT and CDR2 as FQNNGV. There are 14 amino acids in the CDR3, from cysteine to phenylalanine inclusive. Only the CDR3 part of the read is kept: 42 bases, read in frame from the first base.